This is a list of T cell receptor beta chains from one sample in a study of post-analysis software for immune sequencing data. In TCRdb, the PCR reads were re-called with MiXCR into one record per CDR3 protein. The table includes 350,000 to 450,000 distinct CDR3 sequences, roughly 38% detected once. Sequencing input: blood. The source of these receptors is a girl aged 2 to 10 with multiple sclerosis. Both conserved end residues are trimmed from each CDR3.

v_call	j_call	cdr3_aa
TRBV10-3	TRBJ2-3	AVQAPTSDTQY
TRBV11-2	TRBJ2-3	ASSSGGFSTDTQY
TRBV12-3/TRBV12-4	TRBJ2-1	ASTLEGVLAGGVPYNEQF
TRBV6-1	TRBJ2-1	ASTSTPQMGEQF
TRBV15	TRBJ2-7	ATSRGSGSTYEQY
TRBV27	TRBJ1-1	ASSLLSSPAEAF
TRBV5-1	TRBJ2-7	ASSLRPAGGSYEQY
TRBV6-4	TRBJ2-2	ASSTGQGGTGELF
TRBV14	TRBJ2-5	ASSLGLADKETQY
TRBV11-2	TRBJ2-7	ASSPRTSGRADWNEQY
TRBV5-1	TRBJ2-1	ASSWTLAGGRDEQF
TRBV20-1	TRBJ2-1	SALLAGGPYEQF
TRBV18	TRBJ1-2	ASSPRGDGYT
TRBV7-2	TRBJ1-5	ASSGGGTGRQPQH
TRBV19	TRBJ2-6	ASSVQGADYSGANVLT
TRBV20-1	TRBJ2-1	SAPRLDVSYNEQF
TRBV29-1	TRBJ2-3	SVSTSGITDTQY
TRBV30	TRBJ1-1	AWDRGTEAF
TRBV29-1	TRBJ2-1	SPLVAGDLSSYNEQF
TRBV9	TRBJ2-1	ASSGGAGATYNEQF
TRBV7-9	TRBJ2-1	ASSLDSDEQF
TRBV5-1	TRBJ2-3	ASSSQDPGQPQY
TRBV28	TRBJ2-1	ASSPGVADNEQF
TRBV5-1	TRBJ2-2	ASSLGSGGRTGELF
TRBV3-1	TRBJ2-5	ASSVGTGLY
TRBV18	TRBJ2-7	ASQTLAGDTYEQY
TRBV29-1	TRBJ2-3	SAYRETDTQY
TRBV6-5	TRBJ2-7	ASRPGRSYEQY
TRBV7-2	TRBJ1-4	ASSLDPGEKLF
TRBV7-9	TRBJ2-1	ASSFRNEQF
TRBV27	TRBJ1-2	ASSHGPPYGYT
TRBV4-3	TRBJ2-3	ASSQDPFGGSRSDTQY
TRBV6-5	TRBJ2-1	ASSFGTSGVYNEQF
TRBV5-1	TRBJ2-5	ASSQVDRQETQY
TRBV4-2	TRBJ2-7	ASSQDIGSYEQY
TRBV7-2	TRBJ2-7	ASSLAVDRGYEQY
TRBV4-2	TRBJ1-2	ASSQGSGGRYGDT
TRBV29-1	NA	SVESSRGAYEQY
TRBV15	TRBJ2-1	ATSSAGLPGNEQF
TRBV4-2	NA	ASSQSTGPAGGEQF
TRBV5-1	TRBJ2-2	ASRPIAGDANTGELF
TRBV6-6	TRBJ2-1	ASSRDSFHEQF